The source of this TCR beta chain is a study of T-cell memory formation after mild COVID-19. Study background: The two donors had largely donor-specific TCR clusters. The study, taken as a whole, reports: The pre-infection memory compartment contained some responding clones, suggesting cross-reactive memory joined. Clones shrinking between day 15 and 85 showed a balanced CD4/CD8 split, and those that grew later tilted toward CD4+.

Constant-segment primers served in 5'RACE that generated TCR alpha and TCR beta cDNA libraries bearing sample barcodes and UMIs. TCRdb called the 5' RACE reads again in MiXCR, with one record for every CDR3 protein. The table shows hundreds of thousands of distinct CDR3 sequences, with 20% occurring only once. In regard to this clonotype: Its antigen is unknown.

Sequencing input: PBMCs or a T cell subset sorted from them (not recorded which). This receptor was taken from an adult woman who had mild COVID-19 (a few samples of this study predate the infection). Cell type and time point are not known.

CDR3 sequence reads: CASSLSEVEAFF. DNA for the CDR3: TGTGCCAGCAGCTTGTCGGAAGTTGAAGCTTTCTTT. V usage is TRBV5-6 and J usage is TRBJ1-1; D remains unclear. CDR1 and CDR2 from the germline V gene are SGHDT and YYEEEE. The CDR3 runs 12 residues. Trimming left V 1 base short and J 7 bases short, with 8 bases between.